This entry is about one T cell receptor beta chain. This clone showed up many times. This clone's antigen is unknown. One base away there is no much larger clone; base qualities are not given. Receptor amplification or capture employed PCR. Sequenced on an Illumina HiSeq 4000. The TCR beta-chain CDR3 region of each patient was profiled by high-throughput sequencing. For the original study's pipeline: Drawing on CDR3 differences between clinicopathological groups, the researchers built a classifier meant to tell apart patients with distant-metastatic papillary thyroid cancer. Repertoire diversity was assessed with the Shannon index, and tumor-blood repertoire similarity with the Morisita-Horn index. TCRdb trimmed public reads at Q25 via fastp, called clones via MiXCR and kept in-frame beta chains. These V and J calls rely on TCRdb rather than the paper's analysis. The sample records several thousand clones, approximately 29% of which are singletons. The ten top clones hold roughly 10% of the sample.

Before undergoing thyroid surgery, none of the patients had been given any kind of treatment. Using T-cell receptor beta sequencing, the study looked back at clinical samples from patients collected from the early 2010s to the late 2010s. This sample was included in a study of metastatic and nonmetastatic thyroid tumors (dated by TCRdb to the early 2020s). With respect to the entire study: The researchers compared repertoires between peripheral blood samples and tumor or nodule tissue samples from patients with malignant or benign thyroid disease.

Summary of the overall study and its limitations: In both blood and tumor samples, malignant tumors were reported to have significantly higher TCR beta diversity than benign nodules.

The source material was tumor tissue. The sequence derives from a female donor with papillary thyroid cancer or a benign thyroid nodule (not recorded which). Some clones in this sample may be carry-over from other donors' samples.

The DNA is TGTGCCAGCAGCTTTTTACAGGGGCGGTATGAAAAACTGTTTTTT. This translates into CASSFLQGRYEKLFF. Recombination joined TRBV5-6 with TRBJ1-4; the junction holds 7 bases that match TRBD1. For this chain, trimming is 2 bases at the V end and 6 bases at the J end, and the number of junction bases without a gene match is 7. CDR1 SGHDT and CDR2 YYEEEE were looked up in the germline V gene. From the cysteine up to the phenylalanine, the CDR3 has a length of 15 residues. Kept here is only the CDR3 DNA, which spans 45 bases and is read in frame from base 1.